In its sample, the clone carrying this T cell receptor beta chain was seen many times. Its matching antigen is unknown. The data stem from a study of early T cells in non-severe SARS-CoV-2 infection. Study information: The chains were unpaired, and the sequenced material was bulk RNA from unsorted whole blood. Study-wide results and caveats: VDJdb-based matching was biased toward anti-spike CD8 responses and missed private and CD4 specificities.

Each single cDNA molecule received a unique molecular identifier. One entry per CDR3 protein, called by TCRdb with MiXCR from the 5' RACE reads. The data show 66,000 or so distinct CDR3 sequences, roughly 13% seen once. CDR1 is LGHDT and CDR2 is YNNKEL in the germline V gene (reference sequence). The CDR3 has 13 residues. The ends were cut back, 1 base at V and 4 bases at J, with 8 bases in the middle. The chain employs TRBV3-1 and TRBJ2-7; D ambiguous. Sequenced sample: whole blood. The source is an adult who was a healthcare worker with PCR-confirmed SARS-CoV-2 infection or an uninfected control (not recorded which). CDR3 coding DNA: TGTGCCAGCAGCCAAGGAAGTAGGTACGAGCAGTACTTC. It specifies CASSQGSRYEQYF.